The 10 T cell receptor beta chains given below trace back to one sample, sequenced in a study of lymphopenia after photon versus proton radiotherapy. TCRdb's table, derived via immunoSEQ multiplex PCR, lists solely in-frame clones and lacks some. This table has about 25,000 clones, under 85% appearing once. The sequencing here drew on peripheral blood, taken from a patient treated with photon-based radiotherapy. These receptors originate from a woman aged 50 to 60 with pancreatic cancer.

The CDR3 DNA reads TGTGCCAGCAGCGAAACAGGGGGAGCGGATACGCAGTATTTT. Encoded protein: CASSETGGADTQYF. The chain carries TRBV7-3 and TRBJ2-3, with 8 nucleotides matching TRBD1. Trimming removed 5 bases from V and 6 bases from J; junction bases left unmatched: 7. Per the germline V gene, CDR1 is SGHTA and CDR2 is FQGTGA. The CDR3 loop spans 14 amino acids.

This clone was seen more than once but under ten times. V and J are TRBV6-4 and TRBJ1-1; maybe TRBD1 (5 bases). The CDR3 has 18 amino acids. In germline, CDR1 is MRHNA, CDR2 SNTAGT. Deletions cut 0 bases from V and 0 bases from J, with 17 bases between. CDR3 DNA sequence: TGTGCCAGCAGTGACTCGGGGGTCCCAAGAACCCTGAACACTGAAGCTTTCTTT. This sequence encodes CASSDSGVPRTLNTEAFF.

The chain couples TRBV28 to TRBJ2-7; TRBD2 matches 7 bases. The V gene's germline CDR1 is MDHEN and CDR2 SYDVKM. The CDR3 runs to 12 residues. The V segment lost 3 bases and the J segment 7 bases; nucleotides outside the gene matches: 3. CDR3 residues: CASSLGGREQYF. The CDR3 DNA sequence: TGTGCCAGCAGTTTGGGAGGGCGTGAGCAGTACTTC.

This chain connects TRBV5-1 to TRBJ2-1; D might be TRBD2 (6 bases). CDR1 and CDR2 (germline): SGHRS, YFSETQ. V lost 4 bases and J 2 bases, leaving 13 bases between the germline ends. CDR3 length: 15 amino acids. The CDR3 is CASSQTGVTYNEQFF. The CDR3 nucleotides read TGCGCCAGCAGCCAGACGGGGGTCACCTACAATGAGCAGTTCTTC.

V gene TRBV10-2 combines with J gene TRBJ1-1; no reliable D call. Trimming took off 10 bases at V and 7 bases at J, with 19 bases between the two ends. The CDR3 sequence is 13 residues long. Per the germline V gene, CDR1 is WSHSY and CDR2 is SAAADI. CDR3 protein: CATVLMMGYEAFF. Here the CDR3 DNA reads TGCGCCACCGTGCTAATGATGGGATATGAAGCTTTCTTT.

This clone was observed a single time. This chain links TRBV19 with TRBJ2-1; 8 bases agree with TRBD2. V was pared by 0 bases and J by 2 bases, with 6 bases of the junction left unmatched. The CDR3 is made up of 17 amino acids. Germline V CDR1 and CDR2: LNHDA, SQIVND (reference sequence). The DNA for the CDR3 is TGTGCCAGTAGTATAGATTCGGTAGCGGGGCCCTACAATGAGCAGTTCTTC. Its protein product is CASSIDSVAGPYNEQFF.

This clone is a singleton in its sample. The CDR3 DNA follows: TGTGCCAGCTCACCAAAACAGGGGTCCGAGCAGTACTTC. Its translation: CASSPKQGSEQYF. This chain connects TRBV18 to TRBJ2-7, with 7 bases matching TRBD1. Germline lookup yields CDR1 KGHSH and CDR2 LQKENI. J gave up 6 bases and V 2 bases, and 4 bases lay outside the gene matches. The CDR3 consists of 13 residues.

The chain is built from TRBV5-4 and TRBJ2-7; D is perhaps TRBD1 or TRBD2 (5 bases each). This CDR3 spans 13 amino acids. Germline CDR1 and CDR2: SGHNT and YYREEE (reference sequence). V was clipped by 2 bases and J by 5 bases, with 11 bases between them. The chain's CDR3 is CASSFQGRHEQYF. The CDR3 DNA reads as TGTGCCAGCAGCTTTCAGGGACGGCACGAGCAGTACTTC.

This clone was seen just once. This chain uses TRBV9 with TRBJ2-6; D gene unclear. This CDR3 spans 14 amino acids. Germline CDR1 reads SGDLS; CDR2 reads YYNGEE. Deletions cut 3 bases from V and 0 bases from J, with 4 bases between. The CDR3 DNA reads as TGTGCCAGCAGCGCGAGCTCTGGGGCCAACGTCCTGACTTTC. Its protein is CASSASSGANVLTF. Variable domain in full (rest from reference TRBV9 and TRBJ2-6): DSGVTQTPKHLITATGQRVTLRCSPRSGDLSVYWYQQSLDQGLQFLIQYYNGEERAKGNILERFSAQQFPDLHSELNLSSLELGDSALYFCASSASSGANVLTFGAGSRLTVL.

By sample share, this clone is medium-sized. The V gene is TRBV19, the J gene TRBJ2-3; D ambiguous. Trimming removed 6 bases from V and 2 bases from J, with 9 bases in between. In germline, CDR1 is LNHDA, CDR2 SQIVND (reference sequence). The CDR3 is 13 amino acids. The CDR3 nucleotides are TGTGCCAGTAGCAGGAAGTCCACAGATACGCAGTATTTT. Translating gives CASSRKSTDTQYF.